This T cell receptor beta chain derives from a study of CXCR3-negative and CXCR3-positive naive CD8 T cells (dated 2019 in TCRdb). Study-level background: In total, 130 million to 150 million TRB reads were obtained, corresponding to roughly 1.5 +/- 0.3 million reads per library. Diversity and physicochemical repertoire analyses were performed on some eleven donors pooled from two independent experiments. For the TRBV-TRBJ cluster analysis, the naive subsets came from roughly 5 donors, while the memory cells came from 3 donors.

Each CD8+ T cell subset was flow-sorted in triplicate, with roughly 310,000 cells per subset placed directly into RLT lysis buffer. Naive CD8+ T cells were defined stringently as CD45RO-CCR7+CD27+CD95- to exclude memory contaminants. Using standard density gradient centrifugation, peripheral blood mononuclear cells were isolated from buffy coats. A FACSAria III was used to flow-sort naive CXCR3-negative and CXCR3-positive CD8+ T cells. Total RNA was extracted from sorted cells using an RNeasy Mini Kit. Based on the germline V gene, the CDR1 and CDR2 sequences are LGHNA and YSLEER. The CDR3 numbers 14 residues from cysteine through phenylalanine. A DNA sequence was not provided. The investigation overall reported the following: Comparably high repertoire diversity was found in both naive subsets, whereas much lower repertoire diversity was found in memory CD8+ T cells. Surface CD5, linked to self-reactivity in mice, was comparable between naive subsets; TCR interaction strength was therefore also inferred from TRB CDR3 physicochemical properties. Naive CXCR3-negative and CXCR3-positive cells from the same donor showed similar TRBV-TRBJ usage, whereas memory cells showed distinct patterns. TRB CDR3s from CXCR3-positive naive cells showed higher hydrophobicity (lower Kidera factor 4), lower energy, and higher strength and volume indices than CXCR3-negative naive cells. Freshly isolated PBMCs were used for most assays because CXCR3 expression went down partially after cryopreservation.

In the case of this clonotype: Its antigen remains unidentified.

The sequencer was a NextSeq 550. The Human TCR Profiling Kit (MiLaboratory) was used to prepare UMI-labeled 5' RACE TRB cDNA libraries. cDNA synthesis used the entire amount of extracted RNA, and PCR amplification then used the entire amount of cDNA produced. The libraries were made side by side, with each library going through the same number of PCR cycles. In the paper's pipeline: With a minimum of two reads required per UMI, MIGEC and MiXCR pulled out about 50,000 +/- 10,000 unique UMI-labeled TRB cDNA molecules from each library. Each library averaged about 38,000 +/- 11,000 functional in-frame TRB CDR3 nucleotide clonotypes without stop codons. After each sample was downsampled to 5000 UMI-labeled TRB molecules, VDJtools was used to calculate diversity metrics such as normalized Shannon-Wiener and Chao1. Clonotype-size-weighted physicochemical properties of the central five CDR3 residues (interaction energy, strength, volume and Kidera factor 4) were computed in VDJtools. After reprocessing by TCRdb, each CDR3 protein sequence is one entry, and no DNA is given. It is TCRdb's table, rather than the study itself, that gives the V and J calls and clone size. The sample has tens of thousands of distinct CDR3 sequences on record. Around 4% of the sample is in the top ten clones.

The specimen sequenced was naive CXCR3- CD8+ T cells from blood. The sample's cell subset or site label, decoded: CD45RO-CCR7+CD27+CD95- naive CD8+ T cells lacking CXCR3 (TNR3-). The receptor's source is a human donor in good health. Some clones in this sample may be carry-over from other donors' samples. The sequence is built from TRBV4-3 and TRBJ1-2. The CDR3: CASSQGNRDYGYTF.